This passage covers 13 T cell receptor beta chains from one sample sequenced in a study of cytomegalovirus exposure and HLA in healthy donors (dated by TCRdb to 2016 to 2017). The library was generated by the immunoSEQ multiplex PCR assay. For the multiplex PCR, a mixture combining 60 forward primers for TCR Vbeta segments and 13 reverse primers for TCR Jbeta segments was used. As stored in TCRdb, this immuneACCESS dataset retains in-frame rearrangements with V and J assigned. A fraction of the clones does not appear; measured against another copy, unresolved V genes explain less than half of the discrepancy, and the remainder lacks a known reason. The sample table on file contains 150,000 or so clones. The ten largest clones capture around 1.5% of the sample. Sequencing was done on a sample of PBMCs. These receptors all come from a woman in her 50s in good health and CMV-seronegative.

This chain connects TRBV7-2 to TRBJ2-1; TRBD2 matches at 10 bases. CDR1 is SGHTA, CDR2 FQGNSA, per germline. The CDR3 length is 15 residues. Trimming cost V 1 base and J 11 bases; bases outside gene matches: 8. CDR3 in DNA: TGTGCCAGCAGCTTAGTCGCTAGCGGGAGCAGAAAGCAGTTCTTC. It encodes CASSLVASGSRKQFF. Full variable domain (remainder filled in from reference TRBV7-2 and TRBJ2-1): GAGVSQSPSNKVTEKGKDVELRCDPISGHTALYWYRQSLGQGLEFLIYFQGNSAPDKSGLPSDRFSAERTGGSVSTLTIQRTQQEDSAVYLCASSLVASGSRKQFFGPGTRLTVL.

The chain couples TRBV6-5 to TRBJ2-7; TRBD2 aligns across 10 bases. Germline CDR1 reads MNHEY; CDR2 reads SVGAGI. The CDR3 runs to 14 residues. V shed 5 bases and J 4 bases; nucleotides not matched to a gene: 5. The CDR3 spells CASSALAGDYEQYF. CDR3 DNA: TGTGCCAGCAGTGCCCTAGCGGGGGATTACGAGCAGTACTTC.

The gene calls are TRBV4-1 and TRBJ2-4; the D gene is possibly TRBD2 (5 bases). CDR3 length: 20 residues. Germline-derived CDR1 and CDR2 are MGHRA and YSYEKL. V lost 2 bases, J lost 0 bases, and 23 bases lay in between. The CDR3 protein is CASSQRRLAGEFLAKNIQYF. CDR3 bases: TGCGCCAGCAGCCAACGTCGGCTAGCTGGAGAATTCCTAGCCAAAAACATTCAGTACTTC.

V and J are TRBV19 and TRBJ2-1, with TRBD2 matching 9 bases. V lost 1 base and J lost 5; bases outside the gene matches: 3. There are 15 residues in the CDR3. The V gene's germline CDR1 is LNHDA and CDR2 SQIVND (reference sequence). As DNA, the CDR3 is TGTGCCAGTAGTATAGCGACTAGCGGCCACAATGAGCAGTTCTTC. This sequence encodes CASSIATSGHNEQFF. Filled out from reference TRBV19 and TRBJ2-1, the complete variable domain reads DGGITQSPKYLFRKEGQNVTLSCEQNLNHDAMYWYRQDPGQGLRLIYYSQIVNDFQKGDIAEGYSVSREKKESFPLTVTSAQKNPTAFYLCASSIATSGHNEQFFGPGTRLTVL.

CDR3 region: CAAQVAGSGNTIYF. In DNA form, the CDR3 reads TGTGCCGCCCAGGTCGCGGGCTCTGGAAACACCATATATTTT. The chain recombines TRBV10-3 with TRBJ1-3; no reliable D call. This CDR3 region has 14 residues. Trimming cost V 11 bases and J 0 bases, with 14 bases left between them. Germline assignment: CDR1 ENHRY and CDR2 SYGVKD.

V gene TRBV27 combines with J gene TRBJ2-1, with 10 bases identical to TRBD2. The V gene end was trimmed by 4 bases and the J gene end by 8 bases; junction bases not matched to a gene: 8. CDR3 size: 15 residues. The germline V gene has CDR1 MNHEY and CDR2 SMNVEV (reference sequence). CDR3 nucleotide sequence: TGTGCCAGCAGTTCCCAGCGGGGGGGCCACCATGAGCAGTTCTTC. As protein: CASSSQRGGHHEQFF.

The rearrangement links TRBV19 to TRBJ2-2, with a weak D call TRBD2 (6 bases). The CDR3 is 17 amino acids. Germline V gives CDR1 LNHDA, CDR2 SQIVND (reference sequence). V dropped 9 bases and J dropped 0 bases, with 20 bases sitting between them. The CDR3 region is CASAGLPGLTNTGELFF. CDR3 nucleotides: TGTGCCAGCGCAGGGTTACCGGGACTCACGAACACCGGGGAGCTGTTTTTT.

The chain has TRBV9 and TRBJ1-1, with 7 bases fitting TRBD1. J lost 1 base, V lost 0 bases, and 6 bases had no gene match. Germline lookup yields CDR1 SGDLS and CDR2 YYNGEE. This CDR3 is built from 16 residues. As DNA, the CDR3 is TGTGCCAGCAGCGTAGGAGGTCAGGGGGGGAACACTGAAGCTTTCTTT. This encodes CASSVGGQGGNTEAFF. Full variable domain (outside the CDR3, taken from reference TRBV9 and TRBJ1-1): DSGVTQTPKHLITATGQRVTLRCSPRSGDLSVYWYQQSLDQGLQFLIQYYNGEERAKGNILERFSAQQFPDLHSELNLSSLELGDSALYFCASSVGGQGGNTEAFFGQGTRLTVV.

The chain combines TRBV28 with TRBJ2-7, with TRBD1 identical over 7 bases. Looked up from germline, CDR1 is MDHEN and CDR2 is SYDVKM. After removal of 8 bases from V and 9 bases from J, the junction contained 7 bases not matched to a gene. The CDR3 runs to 11 residues. As DNA, the CDR3 is TGTGCCAGCGGCCTGAACAGGGGGCAGTACTTC. This encodes CASGLNRGQYF. The full variable domain, rest sourced from reference TRBV28 and TRBJ2-7, is DVKVTQSSRYLVKRTGEKVFLECVQDMDHENMFWYRQDPGLGLRLIYFSYDVKMKEKGDIPEGYSVSREKKERFSLILESASTNQTSMYLCASGLNRGQYFGPGTRLTVT.

The CDR3 loop is CATHRGPSGNTIYF. CDR3 coding DNA: TGTGCCACCCACAGGGGTCCGTCTGGAAACACCATATATTTT. V gene TRBV15 combines with J gene TRBJ1-3; 7 bases map to TRBD1. The CDR3 totals 14 residues. V shed 8 bases and J 1 base; nucleotides not matched to a gene: 5. Germline V gives CDR1 LNHNV, CDR2 YYDKDF (reference sequence).

This chain joins TRBV4-3 and TRBJ1-1; the match to TRBD1 covers 8 bases. With V trimmed by 4 bases and J by 4 bases, 5 bases remained unmatched. Germline V gene data show CDR1 as LGHNA and CDR2 as YSLEER. The CDR3 has 14 amino acids. CDR3 sequence: CASSPLDRGTEAFF. The CDR3 DNA follows: TGCGCCAGCAGCCCCCTCGACAGGGGCACTGAAGCTTTCTTT.

The chain couples TRBV5-1 to TRBJ2-1; 10 nucleotides align to TRBD2. CDR1 and CDR2 (germline): SGHRS, YFSETQ. The CDR3 is 17 amino acids. Unmatched junction bases numbered 17, after V lost 7 bases and J lost 7 bases. The CDR3 DNA is TGCGCCAGCCAAAGCAGCTTCATAGCGGGGGGCCTGAATGAGCAGTTCTTC. This sequence encodes CASQSSFIAGGLNEQFF.

The chain joins TRBV2 to TRBJ2-1, with 7 bases that match TRBD1. The CDR3 is 14 amino acids. J was trimmed by 5 bases and V by 4 bases; bases with no gene match: 5. From germline, CDR1 is SNHLY and CDR2 FYNNEI. CDR3 amino acids: CASSGDRRDNEQFF. The CDR3 coding sequence is TGTGCCAGCAGTGGGGACAGAAGGGACAATGAGCAGTTCTTC.